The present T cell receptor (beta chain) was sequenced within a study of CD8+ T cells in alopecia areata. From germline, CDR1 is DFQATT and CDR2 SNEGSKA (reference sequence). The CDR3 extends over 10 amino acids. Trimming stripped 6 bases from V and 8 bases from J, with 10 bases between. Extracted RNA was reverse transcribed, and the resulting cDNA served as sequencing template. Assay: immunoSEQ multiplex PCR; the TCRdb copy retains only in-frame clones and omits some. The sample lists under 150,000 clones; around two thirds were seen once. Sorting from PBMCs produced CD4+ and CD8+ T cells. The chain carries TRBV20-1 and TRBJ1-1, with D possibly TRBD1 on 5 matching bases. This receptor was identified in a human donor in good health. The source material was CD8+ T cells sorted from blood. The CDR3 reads CSARQLEAFF. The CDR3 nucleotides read TGCAGTGCAAGACAGTTAGAAGCTTTCTTT.